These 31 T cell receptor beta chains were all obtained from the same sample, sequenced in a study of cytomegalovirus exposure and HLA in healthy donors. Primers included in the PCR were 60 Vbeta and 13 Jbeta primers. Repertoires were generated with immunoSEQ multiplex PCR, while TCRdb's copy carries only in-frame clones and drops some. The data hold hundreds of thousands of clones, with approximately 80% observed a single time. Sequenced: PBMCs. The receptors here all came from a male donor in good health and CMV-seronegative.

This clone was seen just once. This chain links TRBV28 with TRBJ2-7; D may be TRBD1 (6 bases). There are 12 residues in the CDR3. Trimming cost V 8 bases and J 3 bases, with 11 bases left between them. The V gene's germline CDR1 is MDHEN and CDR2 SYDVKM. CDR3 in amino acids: CASGGRGYEQYF. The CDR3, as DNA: TGTGCCAGCGGGGGCAGGGGCTACGAGCAGTACTTC.

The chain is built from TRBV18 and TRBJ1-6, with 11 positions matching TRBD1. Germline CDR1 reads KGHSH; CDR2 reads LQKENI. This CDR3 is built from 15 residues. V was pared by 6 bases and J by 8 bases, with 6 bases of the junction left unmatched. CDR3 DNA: TGTGCCAGCTCTCGAGGACAGGGGGCGGATTCACCCCTCCACTTT. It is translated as CASSRGQGADSPLHF.

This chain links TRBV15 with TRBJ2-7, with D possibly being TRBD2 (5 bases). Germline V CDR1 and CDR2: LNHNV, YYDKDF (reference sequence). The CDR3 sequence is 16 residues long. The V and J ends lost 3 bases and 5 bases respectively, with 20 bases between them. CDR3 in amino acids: CATSSGKASSMHEQYF. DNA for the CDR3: TGTGCCACCAGCAGCGGGAAGGCTAGTTCAATGCACGAGCAGTACTTC.

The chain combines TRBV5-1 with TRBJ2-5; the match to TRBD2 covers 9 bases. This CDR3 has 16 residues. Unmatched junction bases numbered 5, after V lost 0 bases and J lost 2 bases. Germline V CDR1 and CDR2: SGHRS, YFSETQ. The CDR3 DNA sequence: TGCGCCAGCAGCTTGGCCCCGGGACTAGCACAAGAGACCCAGTACTTC. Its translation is CASSLAPGLAQETQYF.

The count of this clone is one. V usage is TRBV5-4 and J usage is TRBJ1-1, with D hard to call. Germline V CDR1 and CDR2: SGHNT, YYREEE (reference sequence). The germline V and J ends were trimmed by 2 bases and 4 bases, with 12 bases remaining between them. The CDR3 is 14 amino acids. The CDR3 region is CASSFAGGGTEAFF. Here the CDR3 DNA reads TGTGCCAGCAGCTTTGCCGGTGGCGGCACTGAAGCTTTCTTT.

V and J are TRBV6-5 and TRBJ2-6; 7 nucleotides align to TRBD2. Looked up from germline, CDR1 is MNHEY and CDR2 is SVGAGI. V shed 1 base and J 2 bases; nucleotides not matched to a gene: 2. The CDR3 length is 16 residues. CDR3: CASSYYGGTGANVLTF. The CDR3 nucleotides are TGTGCCAGCAGTTACTACGGGGGGACTGGGGCCAACGTCCTGACTTTC.

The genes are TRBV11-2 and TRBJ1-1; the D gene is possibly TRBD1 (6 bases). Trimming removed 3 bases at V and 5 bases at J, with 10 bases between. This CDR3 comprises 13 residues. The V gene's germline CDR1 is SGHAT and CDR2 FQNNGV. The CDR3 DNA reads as TGTGCCAGCAGCTTTTACCAGGGGACTGAAGCTTTCTTT. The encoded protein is CASSFYQGTEAFF.

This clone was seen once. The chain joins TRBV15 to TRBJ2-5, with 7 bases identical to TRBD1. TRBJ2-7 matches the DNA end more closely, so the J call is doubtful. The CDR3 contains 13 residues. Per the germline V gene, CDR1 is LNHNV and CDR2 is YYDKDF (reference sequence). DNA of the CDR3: TGTGCCACCAGCAGGGACAGGTCCTACGAGCAGTACTTC. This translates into CATSRDRSYEQYF.

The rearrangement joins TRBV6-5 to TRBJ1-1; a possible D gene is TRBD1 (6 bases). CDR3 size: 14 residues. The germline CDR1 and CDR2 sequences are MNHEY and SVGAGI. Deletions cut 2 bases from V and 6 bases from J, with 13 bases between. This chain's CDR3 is CASSYAQGFPEAFF. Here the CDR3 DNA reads TGTGCCAGCAGTTACGCGCAGGGGTTCCCTGAAGCTTTCTTT.

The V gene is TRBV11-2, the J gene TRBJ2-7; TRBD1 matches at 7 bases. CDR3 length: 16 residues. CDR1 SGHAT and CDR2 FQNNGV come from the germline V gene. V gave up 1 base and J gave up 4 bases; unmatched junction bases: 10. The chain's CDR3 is CASSLAAGTATYEQYF. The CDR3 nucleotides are TGTGCCAGCAGCTTAGCAGCCGGGACAGCCACTTACGAGCAGTACTTC.

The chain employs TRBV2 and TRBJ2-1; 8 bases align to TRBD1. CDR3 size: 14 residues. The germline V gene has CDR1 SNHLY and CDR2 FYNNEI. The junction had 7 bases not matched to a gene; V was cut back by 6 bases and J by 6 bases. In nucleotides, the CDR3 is TGTGCCAGCAGGGCGGGACAGGCAACCAATGAGCAGTTCTTC. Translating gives CASRAGQATNEQFF.

DNA of the CDR3: TGTGCCAGCAGACTAATGGATGAGCAGTTCTTC. The encoded protein is CASRLMDEQFF. The V gene is TRBV6-5, the J gene TRBJ2-1; no definite D call. V was shortened by 6 bases and J by 8 bases, with 8 bases between the two germline ends. Germline V lookup: CDR1 MNHEY, CDR2 SVGAGI. The CDR3 contains 11 residues.

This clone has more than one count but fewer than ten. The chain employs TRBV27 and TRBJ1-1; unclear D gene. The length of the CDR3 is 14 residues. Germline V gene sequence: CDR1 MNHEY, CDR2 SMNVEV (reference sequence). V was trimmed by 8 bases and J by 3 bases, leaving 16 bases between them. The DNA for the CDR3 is TGTGCCAGCTCACTTCTCGGGAGGTACACTGAAGCTTTCTTT. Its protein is CASSLLGRYTEAFF.

This chain's CDR3 is CASSPYGKPGNEQFF. CDR3 DNA sequence: TGTGCCAGCAGTCCCTACGGGAAGCCGGGGAATGAGCAGTTCTTC. This chain uses TRBV28 with TRBJ2-1, with a weak D call TRBD2 (5 bases). Germline lookup yields CDR1 MDHEN and CDR2 SYDVKM. V was cut by 5 bases and J by 7 bases, with 18 bases left in between. There are 15 residues in the CDR3.

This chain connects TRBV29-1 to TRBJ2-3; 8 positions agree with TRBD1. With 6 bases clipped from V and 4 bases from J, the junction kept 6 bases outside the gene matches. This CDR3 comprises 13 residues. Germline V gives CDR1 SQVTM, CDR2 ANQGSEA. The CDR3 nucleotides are TGCAGCGTGAGGACAGGGAAGGCAGATACGCAGTATTTT. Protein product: CSVRTGKADTQYF.

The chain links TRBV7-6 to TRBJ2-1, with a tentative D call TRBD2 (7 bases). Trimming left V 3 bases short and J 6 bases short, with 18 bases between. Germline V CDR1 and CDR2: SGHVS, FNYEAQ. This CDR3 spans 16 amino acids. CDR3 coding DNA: TGTGCCAGCAGCTTTTTCGGGCGGGGGCCGGGCAATGAGCAGTTCTTC. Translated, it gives CASSFFGRGPGNEQFF.

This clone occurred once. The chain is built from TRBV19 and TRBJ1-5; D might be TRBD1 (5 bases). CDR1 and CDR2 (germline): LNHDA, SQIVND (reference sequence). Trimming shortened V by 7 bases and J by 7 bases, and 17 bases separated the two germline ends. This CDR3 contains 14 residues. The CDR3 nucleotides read TGTGCCAGTACCGGCTTAGTGCAGGGACAGCCCCAGCATTTT. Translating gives CASTGLVQGQPQHF. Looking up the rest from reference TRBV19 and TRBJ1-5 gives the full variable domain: DGGITQSPKYLFRKEGQNVTLSCEQNLNHDAMYWYRQDPGQGLRLIYYSQIVNDFQKGDIAEGYSVSREKKESFPLTVTSAQKNPTAFYLCASTGLVQGQPQHFGDGTRLSIL.

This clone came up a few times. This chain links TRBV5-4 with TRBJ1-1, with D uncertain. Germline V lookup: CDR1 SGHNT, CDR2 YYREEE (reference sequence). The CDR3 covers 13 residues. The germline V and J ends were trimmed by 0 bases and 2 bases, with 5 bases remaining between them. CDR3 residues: CASSLEHNTEAFF. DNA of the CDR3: TGTGCCAGCAGCTTGGAACACAACACTGAAGCTTTCTTT.

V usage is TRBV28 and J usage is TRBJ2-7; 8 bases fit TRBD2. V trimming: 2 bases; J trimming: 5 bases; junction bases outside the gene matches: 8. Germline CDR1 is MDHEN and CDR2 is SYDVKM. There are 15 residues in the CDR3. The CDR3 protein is CASSLGGLGDNEQYF. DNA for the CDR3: TGTGCCAGCAGTTTAGGGGGACTAGGAGACAACGAGCAGTACTTC. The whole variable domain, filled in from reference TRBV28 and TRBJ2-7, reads DVKVTQSSRYLVKRTGEKVFLECVQDMDHENMFWYRQDPGLGLRLIYFSYDVKMKEKGDIPEGYSVSREKKERFSLILESASTNQTSMYLCASSLGGLGDNEQYFGPGTRLTVT.

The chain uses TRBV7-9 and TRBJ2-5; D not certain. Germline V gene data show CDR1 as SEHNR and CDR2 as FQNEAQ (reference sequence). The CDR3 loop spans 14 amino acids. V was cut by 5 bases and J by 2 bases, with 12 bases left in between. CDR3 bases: TGTGCCAGCAGCCATGGGCAGACACAAGAGACCCAGTACTTC. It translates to CASSHGQTQETQYF.

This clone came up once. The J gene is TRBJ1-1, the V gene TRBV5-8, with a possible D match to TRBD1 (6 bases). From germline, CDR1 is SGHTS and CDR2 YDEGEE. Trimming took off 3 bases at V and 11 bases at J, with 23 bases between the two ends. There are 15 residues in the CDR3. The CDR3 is CASSSEGQRENRAFF. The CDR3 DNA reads TGTGCCAGCAGCTCGGAAGGACAGCGGGAAAATAGGGCTTTCTTT.

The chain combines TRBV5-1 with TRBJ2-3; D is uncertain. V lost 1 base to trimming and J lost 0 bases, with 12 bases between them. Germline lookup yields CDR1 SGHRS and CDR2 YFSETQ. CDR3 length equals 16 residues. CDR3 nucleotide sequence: TGCGCCAGCAGCTTGCAACGGTCTTCTAGCACAGATACGCAGTATTTT. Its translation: CASSLQRSSSTDTQYF.

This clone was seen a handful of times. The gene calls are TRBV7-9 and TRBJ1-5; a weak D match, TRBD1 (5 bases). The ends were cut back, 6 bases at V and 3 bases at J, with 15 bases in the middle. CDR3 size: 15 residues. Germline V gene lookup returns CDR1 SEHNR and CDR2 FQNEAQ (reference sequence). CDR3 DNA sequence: TGTGCCAGCAGTCCTCCAGGGTGGACCAATCAGCCCCAGCATTTT. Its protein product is CASSPPGWTNQPQHF.

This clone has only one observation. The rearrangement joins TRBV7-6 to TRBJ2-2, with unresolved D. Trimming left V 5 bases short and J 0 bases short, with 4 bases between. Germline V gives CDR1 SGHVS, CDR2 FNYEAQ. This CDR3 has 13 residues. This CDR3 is CASSPSNTGELFF. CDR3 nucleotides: TGTGCCAGCAGCCCGTCGAACACCGGGGAGCTGTTTTTT.

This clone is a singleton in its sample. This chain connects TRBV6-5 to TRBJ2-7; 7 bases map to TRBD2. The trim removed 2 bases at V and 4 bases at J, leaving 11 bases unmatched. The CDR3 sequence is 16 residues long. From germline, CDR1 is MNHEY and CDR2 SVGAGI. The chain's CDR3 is CASSYPRVGGGYEQYF. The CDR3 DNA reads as TGTGCCAGCAGTTACCCGAGGGTGGGGGGGGGATACGAGCAGTACTTC.

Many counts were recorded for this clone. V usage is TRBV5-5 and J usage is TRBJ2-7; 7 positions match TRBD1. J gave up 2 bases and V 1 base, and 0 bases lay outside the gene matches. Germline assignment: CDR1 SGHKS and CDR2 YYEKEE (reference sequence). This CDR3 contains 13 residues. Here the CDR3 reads CASSLQGAYEQYF. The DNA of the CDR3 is TGTGCCAGCAGCTTGCAGGGGGCCTACGAGCAGTACTTC.

CDR3 in amino acids: CASSVAGQGTGELFF. CDR3 DNA sequence: TGTGCCAGCAGCGTAGCAGGACAGGGGACCGGGGAGCTGTTTTTT. This rearrangement joins TRBV9 to TRBJ2-2, with 9 bases matching TRBD1. Germline V lookup: CDR1 SGDLS, CDR2 YYNGEE. This CDR3 is 15 amino acids long. Trimming at V came to 0 bases and at J to 5 bases, leaving 2 bases not matched to a gene.

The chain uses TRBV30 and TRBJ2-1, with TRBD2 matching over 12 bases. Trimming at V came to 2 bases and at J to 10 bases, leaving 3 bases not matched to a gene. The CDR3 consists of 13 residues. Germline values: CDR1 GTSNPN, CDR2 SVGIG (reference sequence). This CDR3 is CAWSSLAGGEQFF. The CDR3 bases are TGTGCCTGGAGTTCCCTAGCGGGAGGGGAGCAGTTCTTC.

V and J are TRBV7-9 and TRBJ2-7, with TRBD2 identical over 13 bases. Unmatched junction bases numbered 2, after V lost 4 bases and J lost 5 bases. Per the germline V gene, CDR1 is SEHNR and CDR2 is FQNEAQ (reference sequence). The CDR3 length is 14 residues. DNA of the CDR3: TGTGCCAGCAGCTGGACTAGCGGGAGTAACGAGCAGTACTTC. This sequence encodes CASSWTSGSNEQYF. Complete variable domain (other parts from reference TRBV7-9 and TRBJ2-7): DTGVSQNPRHKITKRGQNVTFRCDPISEHNRLYWYRQTLGQGPEFLTYFQNEAQLEKSRLLSDRFSAERPKGSFSTLEIQRTEQGDSAMYLCASSWTSGSNEQYFGPGTRLTVT.

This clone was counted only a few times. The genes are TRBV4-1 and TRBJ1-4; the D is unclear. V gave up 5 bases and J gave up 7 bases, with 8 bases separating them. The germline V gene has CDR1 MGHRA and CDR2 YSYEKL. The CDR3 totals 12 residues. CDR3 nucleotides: TGCGCCAGCAGCAATATTCGTGAAAAACTGTTTTTT. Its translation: CASSNIREKLFF.

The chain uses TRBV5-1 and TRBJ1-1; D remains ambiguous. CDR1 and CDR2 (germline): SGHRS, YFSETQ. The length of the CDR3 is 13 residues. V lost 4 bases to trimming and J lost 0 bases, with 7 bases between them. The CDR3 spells CASSPDMNTEAFF. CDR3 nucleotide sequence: TGCGCCAGCAGCCCCGACATGAACACTGAAGCTTTCTTT. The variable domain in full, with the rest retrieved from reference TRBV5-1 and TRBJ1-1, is KAGVTQTPRYLIKTRGQQVTLSCSPISGHRSVSWYQQTPGQGLQFLFEYFSETQRNKGNFPGRFSGRQFSNSRSEMNVSTLELGDSALYLCASSPDMNTEAFFGQGTRLTVV.